The 30 T cell receptor beta chains listed next were all sequenced from one sample in a study of response to subunit inactivated influenza vaccine. MiXCR, run by TCRdb on the RT-PCR reads, gives a single entry per CDR3 protein. The sample has about 500,000 distinct CDR3 sequences; under 15% are singletons. Source: PBMCs from blood, taken roughly 48 days after vaccination. These receptors were obtained from a man aged 45-65 years who received an inactivated influenza vaccine.

This clonotype was seen a few times. The chain recombines TRBV18 with TRBJ2-5, with D hard to call. This CDR3 comprises 13 residues. With 4 bases removed from V and 1 base from J, the gap between germline ends came to 7 bases. Germline-derived CDR1 and CDR2 are KGHSH and LQKENI. The CDR3 DNA is TGTGCCAGCTCACGGGCCATCCAAGAGACCCAGTACTTC. Translation: CASSRAIQETQYF.

This clonotype was seen only a few times. V gene TRBV29-1 combines with J gene TRBJ2-2; a weak D match, TRBD1 (5 bases). The V gene's germline CDR1 is SQVTM and CDR2 ANQGSEA. The CDR3 has 14 amino acids. The V and J ends lost 5 bases and 5 bases respectively, with 15 bases between them. The CDR3, as DNA: TGCAGCGTTCCCGACAGCCTCGGGACCGGGGAGCTGTTTTTT. It translates to CSVPDSLGTGELFF.

The rearrangement joins TRBV5-1 to TRBJ1-5; D unclear. Looked up from germline, CDR1 is SGHRS and CDR2 is YFSETQ. Trimming cost V 0 bases and J 6 bases, with 13 bases left between them. This CDR3 contains 15 residues. The CDR3 protein is CASSLDSNVGQPQHF. DNA of the CDR3: TGCGCCAGCAGCTTGGATTCCAATGTAGGTCAGCCCCAGCATTTT.

In this sample, this clonotype turned up a few times. The chain is built from TRBV27 and TRBJ2-7; 9 positions match TRBD2. The V gene's germline CDR1 is MNHEY and CDR2 SMNVEV (reference sequence). The CDR3 is made up of 14 amino acids. J gave up 4 bases and V 5 bases, and 6 bases lay outside the gene matches. The CDR3 reads CASSRLADPYEQYF. The CDR3 DNA follows: TGTGCCAGCAGTAGACTAGCGGATCCTTACGAGCAGTACTTC.

This clonotype was detected a few times. This rearrangement joins TRBV27 to TRBJ1-4; D is perhaps TRBD1 (6 bases). CDR1 and CDR2 from the germline V gene are MNHEY and SMNVEV (reference sequence). Trimming cost V 5 bases and J 0 bases, with 16 bases left between them. The CDR3 is made up of 17 amino acids. The CDR3 DNA is TGTGCCAGCAGTCCAGTCATGGGGGGCACAACTAATGAAAAACTGTTTTTT. Its protein product is CASSPVMGGTTNEKLFF. The whole variable domain, remainder taken from reference TRBV27 and TRBJ1-4, is EAQVTQNPRYLITVTGKKLTVTCSQNMNHEYMSWYRQDPGLGLRQIYYSMNVEVTDKGDVPEGYKVSRKEKRNFPLILESPSPNQTSLYFCASSPVMGGTTNEKLFFGSGTQLSVL.

This clonotype was counted a few times. This chain uses TRBV20-1 with TRBJ2-5, with 11 bases lining up with TRBD2. With V trimmed by 2 bases and J by 3 bases, 11 bases remained unmatched. Germline V gene sequence: CDR1 DFQATT, CDR2 SNEGSKA (reference sequence). The CDR3 contains 17 residues. Written as DNA, the CDR3 is TGCAGTGCTAGATCGCTCACTAGCGGGGGACTGAAAGAGACCCAGTACTTC. As protein: CSARSLTSGGLKETQYF.

A few counts support this clonotype. The chain joins TRBV7-6 to TRBJ2-1; D gene ambiguous. The CDR3 extends over 14 amino acids. Per germline, CDR1 SGHVS and CDR2 FNYEAQ. V was cut by 1 base and J by 4 bases, with 8 bases left in between. The CDR3 coding sequence is TGTGCCAGCAGCTTAGTTTGGGGTTACAATGAGCAGTTCTTC. The encoded protein is CASSLVWGYNEQFF. The whole variable domain, remainder taken from reference TRBV7-6 and TRBJ2-1, is GAGVSQSPRYKVTKRGQDVALRCDPISGHVSLYWYRQALGQGPEFLTYFNYEAQQDKSGLPNDRFSAERPEGSISTLTIQRTEQRDSAMYRCASSLVWGYNEQFFGPGTRLTVL.

The gene calls are TRBV11-2 and TRBJ2-5; 10 bases fit TRBD1. The CDR3 is 16 residues long. V shed 5 bases, J shed 6 bases, and the junction held 12 bases outside the gene matches. Germline lookup yields CDR1 SGHAT and CDR2 FQNNGV. The CDR3 DNA is TGTGCCAGCAGCACCCTGACAGGGGGCTTTAGGAAGACCCAGTACTTC. Translation gives CASSTLTGGFRKTQYF.

V usage is TRBV7-8 and J usage is TRBJ1-1; D uncertain. Trimming took off 1 base at V and 1 base at J, with 10 bases between the two ends. Germline-derived CDR1 and CDR2 are SGHVS and FQNEAQ. This CDR3 is built from 15 residues. This CDR3 reads CASSLGGNRNTEAFF. The CDR3 DNA sequence: TGTGCCAGCAGCTTAGGTGGGAACAGGAACACTGAAGCTTTCTTT.

This clonotype was counted many times. The gene calls are TRBV6-5 and TRBJ2-1, with 8 bases that match TRBD1. The CDR3 length is 16 residues. Per germline, CDR1 MNHEY and CDR2 SVGAGI. With 2 bases clipped from V and 4 bases from J, the junction kept 7 bases outside the gene matches. The chain's CDR3 is CASSYAWTGQYNEQFF. CDR3 nucleotide sequence: TGTGCCAGCAGTTACGCTTGGACAGGGCAATACAATGAGCAGTTCTTC.

This clonotype has a count of ten or more. This chain links TRBV5-1 with TRBJ1-5; D gene uncertain. There are 16 residues in the CDR3. The V end was cut by 0 bases, the J end by 0 bases, with 10 bases between. CDR1 SGHRS and CDR2 YFSETQ come from the germline V gene. CDR3 DNA: TGCGCCAGCAGCTTGGACGGAGGCTATAGCAATCAGCCCCAGCATTTT. It specifies CASSLDGGYSNQPQHF.

The chain couples TRBV5-1 to TRBJ2-1; D not resolved. The CDR3 is 15 residues long. Deletions cut 4 bases from V and 2 bases from J, with 13 bases between. From germline, CDR1 is SGHRS and CDR2 YFSETQ. The DNA of the CDR3 is TGCGCCAGCAGCGTGGGTGTGGGCCCCTACAATGAGCAGTTCTTC. Encoded protein: CASSVGVGPYNEQFF.

Notes on this clonotype: The junction departs from germline at one end; a sequencing error may be responsible. The chain carries TRBV12-3 or TRBV12-4 and TRBJ2-4; 9 bases line up with TRBD1. The CDR3 is made up of 14 amino acids. The CDR3 loop reads CAGSSRQGENIQYF. The CDR3 bases are TGTGCCGGCAGTTCCCGACAGGGGGAAAACATTCAGTACTTC.

The rearrangement joins TRBV7-9 to TRBJ2-1; 7 positions match TRBD2. The V segment lost 5 bases and the J segment 6 bases; nucleotides outside the gene matches: 4. Looked up from germline, CDR1 is SEHNR and CDR2 is FQNEAQ (reference sequence). The CDR3 is 13 amino acids. The DNA for the CDR3 is TGTGCCAGCAGCGCGTGGACTAGCAATGAGCAGTTCTTC. This sequence encodes CASSAWTSNEQFF.

Many counts were recorded for this clonotype. This chain links TRBV11-2 with TRBJ2-3; TRBD2 agrees at 8 bases. The trim removed 1 base at V and 7 bases at J, leaving 19 bases unmatched. This CDR3 spans 19 amino acids. Germline V gene lookup returns CDR1 SGHAT and CDR2 FQNNGV. The CDR3 reads CASSLVPSRGGRSPNTQYF. As DNA, the CDR3 is TGTGCCAGCAGCTTAGTCCCATCGAGGGGCGGGAGGTCCCCCAATACGCAGTATTTT.

This clonotype has just a few counts. The J gene is TRBJ1-1, the V gene TRBV18; the match to TRBD1 covers 7 bases. J lost 0 bases, V lost 3 bases, and 4 bases had no gene match. This CDR3 has 15 amino acids. Per germline, CDR1 KGHSH and CDR2 LQKENI. CDR3 protein: CASSPRGTVNTEAFF. CDR3 nucleotide sequence: TGTGCCAGCTCACCCCGTGGGACAGTGAACACTGAAGCTTTCTTT. The variable domain in full, with the rest retrieved from reference TRBV18 and TRBJ1-1, is NAGVMQNPRHLVRRRGQEARLRCSPMKGHSHVYWYRQLPEEGLKFMVYLQKENIIDESGMPKERFSAEFPKEGPSILRIQQVVRGDSAAYFCASSPRGTVNTEAFFGQGTRLTVV.

The table lists this clonotype with many counts. This chain connects TRBV6-5 to TRBJ2-2; 11 positions agree with TRBD1. The V gene end was trimmed by 2 bases and the J gene end by 8 bases; junction bases not matched to a gene: 7. The germline V gene has CDR1 MNHEY and CDR2 SVGAGI. This CDR3 contains 16 residues. CDR3 coding DNA: TGTGCCAGCAGTTACGGGGGGACAGGGGGAATGGGGGAGCTGTTTTTT. This codes for CASSYGGTGGMGELFF.

This clonotype has more than one count but fewer than ten. The chain has TRBV29-1 and TRBJ2-7; the D gene could be TRBD1 or TRBD2 (5 bases each). The length of the CDR3 is 13 residues. The V gene's germline CDR1 is SQVTM and CDR2 ANQGSEA. V gave up 6 bases and J gave up 4 bases, with 16 bases separating them. Here the CDR3 DNA reads TGCAGCGTGACCCCGGGACGTGGATACGAGCAGTACTTC. This sequence encodes CSVTPGRGYEQYF.

In its sample, this clonotype was seen many times. The rearrangement uses TRBV29-1 and TRBJ2-7; perhaps TRBD1 as D (7 bases). Germline loops: CDR1 SQVTM, CDR2 ANQGSEA. This CDR3 has 14 amino acids. The V end was cut by 0 bases, the J end by 1 base, with 10 bases between. The CDR3 spells CSVEERDSSYEQYF. DNA of the CDR3: TGCAGCGTTGAAGAGCGGGACAGTTCCTACGAGCAGTACTTC.

Many counts were recorded for this clonotype. V usage is TRBV12-3 or TRBV12-4 and J usage is TRBJ1-3, with D unresolved. The length of the CDR3 is 12 residues. The ends were cut back, 8 bases at V and 3 bases at J, with 8 bases in the middle. The CDR3 here is CASSAFGNTIYF. Written as DNA, the CDR3 is TGTGCCAGCTCAGCCTTTGGAAACACCATATATTTT.

This clonotype has a count of ten or more. The rearrangement links TRBV4-1 to TRBJ2-2; 8 nucleotides agree with TRBD1. The J segment lost 6 bases and the V segment lost 0 bases, leaving 6 bases of the junction unmatched. CDR1 is MGHRA and CDR2 is YSYEKL in the germline V gene. CDR3 length: 16 amino acids. CDR3 DNA: TGCGCCAGCAGCCAAGACAGGGGGCTTAACTCCGGGGAGCTGTTTTTT. As protein: CASSQDRGLNSGELFF.

This clonotype was seen a few times. The chain employs TRBV6-2 or TRBV6-3 and TRBJ2-3, with TRBD2 matching over 15 bases. CDR3 length equals 22 residues. V dropped 3 bases and J dropped 0; count of bases not matched to a gene: 16. From germline, CDR1 is MNHEY and CDR2 SVGEGT. CDR3 in amino acids: CASSYSSSHGTSGRISTDTQYF. CDR3 DNA sequence: TGTGCCAGCAGTTATTCAAGTTCTCATGGGACTAGCGGGAGGATCAGCACAGATACGCAGTATTTT.

There are a few counts of this clonotype. The rearrangement joins TRBV15 to TRBJ2-3; D is perhaps TRBD1 (5 bases). Germline V gene data show CDR1 as LNHNV and CDR2 as YYDKDF (reference sequence). V was shortened by 7 bases and J by 7 bases, with 21 bases between the two germline ends. The CDR3 covers 15 residues. The CDR3 spells CATNKAGFEQHTQYF. For the CDR3, the DNA is TGTGCCACCAACAAAGCAGGGTTTGAACAGCATACGCAGTATTTT.

In the case of this clonotype: A read error may produce the germline difference seen at one junction end. This chain connects TRBV9 to TRBJ2-2; 8 bases are a match to TRBD2. The germline gives CDR1 SGDLS, CDR2 YYNGEE. The CDR3 extends over 16 amino acids. The CDR3 region is CASSVEAGAWTEELFF. DNA of the CDR3: TGTGCCAGCAGCGTAGAAGCGGGAGCATGGACCGAGGAGCTGTTTTTT.

The genes are TRBV15 and TRBJ2-1; 8 nucleotides match TRBD2. Trimming took 0 bases from V and 7 from J; bases not matched to a gene: 8. There are 16 residues in the CDR3. Germline lookup yields CDR1 LNHNV and CDR2 YYDKDF (reference sequence). CDR3 loop: CATSRDREGLWNEQFF. CDR3 in DNA: TGTGCCACCAGCAGAGACCGGGAGGGCCTCTGGAATGAGCAGTTCTTC.

This clonotype was seen a handful of times. The V and J genes are TRBV27 and TRBJ2-3; 8 bases agree with TRBD1. Looked up from germline, CDR1 is MNHEY and CDR2 is SMNVEV (reference sequence). V gave up 8 bases and J gave up 2 bases; unmatched junction bases: 6. CDR3 length: 14 residues. The CDR3: CASGWTGSTDTQYF. DNA of the CDR3: TGTGCCAGCGGCTGGACAGGGTCCACAGATACGCAGTATTTT.

This chain links TRBV20-1 with TRBJ2-4; the match to TRBD2 covers 8 bases. V trimming: 6 bases; J trimming: 0 bases; junction bases outside the gene matches: 13. This CDR3 is 17 amino acids long. The germline gives CDR1 DFQATT, CDR2 SNEGSKA (reference sequence). DNA of the CDR3: TGCAGTGCCCTCGGAGCGGGAGTGACGCTAGCCAAAAACATTCAGTACTTC. Translation: CSALGAGVTLAKNIQYF.

The chain joins TRBV7-2 to TRBJ2-5, with D possibly TRBD2 on 5 matching bases. V lost 5 bases, J lost 1 base, and 11 bases lay in between. The CDR3 consists of 14 residues. Germline-derived CDR1 and CDR2 are SGHTA and FQGNSA. The CDR3 protein is CASSPEVFQETQYF. CDR3 nucleotide sequence: TGTGCCAGCAGCCCGGAGGTCTTCCAAGAGACCCAGTACTTC. Together with reference TRBV7-2 and TRBJ2-5, the CDR3 gives the full variable domain: GAGVSQSPSNKVTEKGKDVELRCDPISGHTALYWYRQSLGQGLEFLIYFQGNSAPDKSGLPSDRFSAERTGGSVSTLTIQRTQQEDSAVYLCASSPEVFQETQYFGPGTRLLVL.

This clonotype was observed a few times. The rearrangement links TRBV7-2 to TRBJ2-7; D unclear. V dropped 5 bases and J dropped 0 bases, with 20 bases sitting between them. The CDR3 sequence is 17 residues long. Germline V gene sequence: CDR1 SGHTA, CDR2 FQGNSA. The CDR3 coding sequence is TGTGCCAGCAGCACTCCTACCGGACGTCACCGCTCCTACGAGCAGTACTTC. Its protein is CASSTPTGRHRSYEQYF.

The rearrangement links TRBV5-1 to TRBJ1-6, with D maybe TRBD1 (6 bases). Germline lookup yields CDR1 SGHRS and CDR2 YFSETQ. The V and J ends lost 4 bases and 7 bases respectively, with 18 bases between them. The length of the CDR3 is 16 residues. In DNA, the CDR3 is TGCGCCAGCAGCCTCGGGGGCGTGGTTGGGAATTCACCCCTCCACTTT. This sequence encodes CASSLGGVVGNSPLHF.